This paragraph covers one TCR beta chain sequence. This specimen belongs to a study of OX40 agonist ivuxolimab in advanced cancers. This CDR3 is built from 13 residues. The germline CDR1 and CDR2 sequences are GTSNPN and SVGIG (reference sequence). Germline trimming cut 5 bases from V and 2 bases from J; bases unmatched to any gene: 1. TCRdb's copy holds only in-frame clones and misses some; the assay was immunoSEQ multiplex PCR. This repertoire shows more than 50,000 clones, 85% found once; its top ten account for roughly 4%. The specimen comprised CD4+ or CD8+ T cells sorted from blood, sampled in a trial of the OX40 agonist ivuxolimab. The receptor's source is an adult with an advanced solid tumor such as melanoma, head and neck, liver or kidney cancer. V and J are TRBV30 and TRBJ2-1; 9 bases are a match to TRBD2. The CDR3 here is CAWASGAYNEQFF. The CDR3 DNA follows: TGTGCCTGGGCTAGCGGGGCCTACAATGAGCAGTTCTTC.